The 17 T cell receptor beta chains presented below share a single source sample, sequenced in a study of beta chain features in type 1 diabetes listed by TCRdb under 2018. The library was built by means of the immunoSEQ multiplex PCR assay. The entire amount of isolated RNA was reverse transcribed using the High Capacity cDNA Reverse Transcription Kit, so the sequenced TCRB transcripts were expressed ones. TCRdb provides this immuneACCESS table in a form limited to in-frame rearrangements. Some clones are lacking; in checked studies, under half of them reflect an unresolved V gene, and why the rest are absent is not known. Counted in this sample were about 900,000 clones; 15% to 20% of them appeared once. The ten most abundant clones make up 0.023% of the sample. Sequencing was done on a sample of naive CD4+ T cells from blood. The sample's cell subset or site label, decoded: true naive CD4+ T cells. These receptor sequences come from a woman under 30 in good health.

The CDR3 here is CASSENRVGQPQHF. CDR3 bases: TGTGCCAGCTCAGAGAACAGGGTTGGTCAGCCCCAGCATTTT. The chain couples TRBV18 to TRBJ1-5, with D maybe TRBD1 (6 bases). Germline CDR1 reads KGHSH; CDR2 reads LQKENI. The CDR3 length is 14 residues. The V end lost 5 bases, the J end lost 6 bases, and 14 bases lay between the germline ends.

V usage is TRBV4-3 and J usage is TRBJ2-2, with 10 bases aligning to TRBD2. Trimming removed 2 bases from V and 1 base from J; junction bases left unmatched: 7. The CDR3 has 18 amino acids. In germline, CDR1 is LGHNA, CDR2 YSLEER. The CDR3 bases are TGCGCCAGCAGCCAACGGACTAGCGGAGCCAAGAACACCGGGGAGCTGTTTTTT. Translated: CASSQRTSGAKNTGELFF.

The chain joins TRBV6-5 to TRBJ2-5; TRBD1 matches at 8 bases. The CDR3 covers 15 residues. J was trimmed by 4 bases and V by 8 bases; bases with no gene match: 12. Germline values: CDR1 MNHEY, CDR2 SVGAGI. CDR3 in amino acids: CASGRRDRKRETQYF. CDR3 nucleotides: TGTGCCAGCGGACGCCGGGACAGGAAAAGAGAGACCCAGTACTTC.

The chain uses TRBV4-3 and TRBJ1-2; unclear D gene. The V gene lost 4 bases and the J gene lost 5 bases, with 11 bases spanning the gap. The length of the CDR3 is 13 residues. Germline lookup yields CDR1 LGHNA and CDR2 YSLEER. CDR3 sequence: CASSPLGAYGYTF. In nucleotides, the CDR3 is TGCGCCAGCAGCCCTCTCGGCGCTTATGGCTACACCTTC.

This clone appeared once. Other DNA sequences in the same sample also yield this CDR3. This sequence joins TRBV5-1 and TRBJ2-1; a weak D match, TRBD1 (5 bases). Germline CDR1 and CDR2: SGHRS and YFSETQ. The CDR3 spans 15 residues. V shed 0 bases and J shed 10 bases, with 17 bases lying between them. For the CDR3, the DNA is TGCGCCAGCAGCTTGGTCCCCTACGGTGGGGCAGAGCAGTTCTTC. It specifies CASSLVPYGGAEQFF.

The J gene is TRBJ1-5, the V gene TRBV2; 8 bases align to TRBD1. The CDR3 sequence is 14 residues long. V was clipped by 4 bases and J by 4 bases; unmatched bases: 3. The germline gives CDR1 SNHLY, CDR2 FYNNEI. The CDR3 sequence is CASSARTGNQPQHF. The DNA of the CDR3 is TGTGCCAGCAGTGCCCGGACAGGGAATCAGCCCCAGCATTTT.

CDR3 in DNA: TGTGCCAGTAGCCCTTATCCCTCGATGACCATATATTTT. Protein: CASSPYPSMTIYF. This chain joins TRBV19 and TRBJ1-3; no clear D. The CDR3 contains 13 residues. Germline CDR1 is LNHDA and CDR2 is SQIVND (reference sequence). Trimming left V 6 bases short and J 10 bases short, with 16 bases between.

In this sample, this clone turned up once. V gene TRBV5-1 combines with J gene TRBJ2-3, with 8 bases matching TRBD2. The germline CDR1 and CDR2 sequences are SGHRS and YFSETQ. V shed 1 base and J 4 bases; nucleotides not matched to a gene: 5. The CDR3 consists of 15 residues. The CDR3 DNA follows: TGCGCCAGCAGCTTGCGGGAGGGCTGGGCAGATACGCAGTATTTT. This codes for CASSLREGWADTQYF. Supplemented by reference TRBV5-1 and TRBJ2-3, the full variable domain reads KAGVTQTPRYLIKTRGQQVTLSCSPISGHRSVSWYQQTPGQGLQFLFEYFSETQRNKGNFPGRFSGRQFSNSRSEMNVSTLELGDSALYLCASSLREGWADTQYFGPGTRLTVL.

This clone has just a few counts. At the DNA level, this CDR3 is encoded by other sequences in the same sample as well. CDR3 loop: CASSLALNTEAFF. The DNA of the CDR3 is TGTGCCAGCAGCTTAGCGCTGAACACTGAAGCTTTCTTT. The V gene is TRBV7-9, the J gene TRBJ1-1, with D uncertain. Per germline, CDR1 SEHNR and CDR2 FQNEAQ (reference sequence). Trimming removed 0 bases at V and 0 bases at J, with 2 bases between. CDR3 length: 13 residues.

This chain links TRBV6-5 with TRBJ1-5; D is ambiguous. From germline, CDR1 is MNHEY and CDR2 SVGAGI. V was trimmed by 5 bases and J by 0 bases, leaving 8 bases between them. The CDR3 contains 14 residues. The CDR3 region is CASSNAYSNQPQHF. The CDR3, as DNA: TGTGCCAGCAGTAATGCTTATAGCAATCAGCCCCAGCATTTT.

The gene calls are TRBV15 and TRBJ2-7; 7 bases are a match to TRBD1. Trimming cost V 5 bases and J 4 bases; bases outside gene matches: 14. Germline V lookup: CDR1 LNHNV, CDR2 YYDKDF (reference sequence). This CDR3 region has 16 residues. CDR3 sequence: CATSRPGQTLVYEQYF. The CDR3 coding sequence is TGTGCCACCAGCCGGCCGGGACAGACACTCGTGTACGAGCAGTACTTC.

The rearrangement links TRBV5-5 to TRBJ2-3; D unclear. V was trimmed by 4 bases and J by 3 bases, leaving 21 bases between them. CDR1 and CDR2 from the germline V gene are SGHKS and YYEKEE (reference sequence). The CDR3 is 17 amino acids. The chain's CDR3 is CASSQEPLVIGTDTQYF. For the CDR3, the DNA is TGTGCCAGCAGCCAAGAACCGCTAGTCATTGGGACAGATACGCAGTATTTT.

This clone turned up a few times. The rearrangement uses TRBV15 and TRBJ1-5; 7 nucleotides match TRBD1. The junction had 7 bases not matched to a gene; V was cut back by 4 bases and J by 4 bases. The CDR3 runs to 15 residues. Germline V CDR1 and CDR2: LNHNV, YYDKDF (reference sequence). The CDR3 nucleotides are TGTGCCACCAGCAATACTGCACAGGGGAATCAGCCCCAGCATTTT. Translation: CATSNTAQGNQPQHF.

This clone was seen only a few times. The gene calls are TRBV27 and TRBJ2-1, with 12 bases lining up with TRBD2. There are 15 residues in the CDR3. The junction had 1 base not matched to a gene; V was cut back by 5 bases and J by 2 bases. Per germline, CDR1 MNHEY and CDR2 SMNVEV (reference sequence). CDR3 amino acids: CASSPSGRAYNEQFF. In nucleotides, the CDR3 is TGTGCCAGCAGTCCTAGCGGGAGGGCCTACAATGAGCAGTTCTTC.

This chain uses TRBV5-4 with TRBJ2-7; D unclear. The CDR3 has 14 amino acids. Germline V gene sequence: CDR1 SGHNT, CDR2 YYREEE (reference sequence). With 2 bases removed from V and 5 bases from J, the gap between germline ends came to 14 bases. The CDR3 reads CASSFRGRLHEQYF. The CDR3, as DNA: TGTGCCAGCAGCTTTAGAGGTCGGCTACACGAGCAGTACTTC.

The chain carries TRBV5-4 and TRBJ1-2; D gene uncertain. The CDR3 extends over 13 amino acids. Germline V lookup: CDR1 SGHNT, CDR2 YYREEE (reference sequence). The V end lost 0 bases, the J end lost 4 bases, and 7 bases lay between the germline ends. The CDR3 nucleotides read TGTGCCAGCAGCTTGGAGGGCGGCTATGGCTACACCTTC. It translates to CASSLEGGYGYTF.

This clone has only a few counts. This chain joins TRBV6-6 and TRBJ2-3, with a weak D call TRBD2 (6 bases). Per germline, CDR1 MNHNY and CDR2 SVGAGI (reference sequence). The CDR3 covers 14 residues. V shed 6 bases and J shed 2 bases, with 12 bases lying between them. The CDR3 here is CASSRPSDTDTQYF. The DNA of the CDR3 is TGTGCCAGCAGCCGTCCTAGCGACACAGATACGCAGTATTTT.